These T cell receptor beta chains were read from a single sample in a study of cytomegalovirus exposure and HLA in healthy donors. The data were produced by immunoSEQ multiplex PCR, yet TCRdb's version contains in-frame clones alone and is incomplete. The sample has approximately 160,000 clones; 68% are singletons. Sequences were obtained from PBMCs. The receptors stem from a woman in her late teens or twenties in good health and CMV-seropositive. Each CDR3 is given with its conserved first and last residue. Fields, in order: V gene, J gene, clone size, D gene, CDR3 length, CDR3 protein, CDR3 DNA. A D gene is named only where the DNA matches it firmly. Some rows mark clone size as missing; the rest say once, few, many or name a class of expanded clone.

TRBV7-9	TRBJ1-1	NA	TRBD1	15	CASSYLIGQGAEAFF	TGTGCCAGCAGCTATCTAATAGGACAGGGGGCAGAAGCTTTCTTT
TRBV6-6	TRBJ1-4	few	TRBD1	15	CASSRTGGSSEKLFF	TGTGCCAGCAGCCGGACAGGCGGAAGTAGTGAAAAACTGTTTTTT
TRBV5-6	TRBJ2-7	NA	NA	13	CASSLWPNYEQYF	TGTGCCAGCAGCTTATGGCCGAACTACGAGCAGTACTTC
TRBV19	TRBJ2-7	NA	NA	15	CASSIRAGRMNEQYF	TGTGCCAGTAGTATTCGGGCAGGGAGGATGAACGAGCAGTACTTC
TRBV4-2	TRBJ1-2	NA	TRBD1	16	CASSPGQGLTSYGYTF	TGTGCCAGCAGCCCGGGACAGGGCCTTACTTCCTATGGCTACACCTTC
TRBV28	TRBJ2-7	NA	NA	15	CASSSPGLRTYEQYF	TGTGCCAGCAGCTCCCCGGGACTGAGGACCTACGAGCAGTACTTC
TRBV2	TRBJ2-3	few	TRBD2	16	CASSETSGGATDTQYF	TGTGCCAGCAGTGAAACTAGCGGGGGGGCCACAGATACGCAGTATTTT
TRBV28	TRBJ2-1	NA	TRBD2	15	CASNRAGGPGNEQFF	TGTGCCAGTAACCGAGCGGGAGGGCCAGGGAATGAGCAGTTCTTC
TRBV9	TRBJ1-5	NA	NA	13	CASSPTGGEPQHF	TGTGCCAGCAGCCCCACTGGCGGGGAGCCCCAGCATTTT
TRBV11-2	TRBJ2-7	NA	NA	14	CASSLEGLTYEQYF	TGTGCCAGCAGCTTGGAGGGACTCACCTACGAGCAGTACTTC
TRBV6-1	TRBJ1-6	NA	TRBD1	15	CASSTGDSYNSPLHF	TGTGCCAGCAGCACAGGGGACAGTTATAATTCACCCCTCCACTTT
TRBV10-2	TRBJ1-1	NA	NA	13	CASSESRGTEAFF	TGCGCCAGCAGTGAATCGCGGGGCACTGAAGCTTTCTTT
TRBV27	TRBJ1-2	NA	NA	13	CASSPGESYGYTF	TGTGCCAGCAGTCCCGGGGAAAGCTATGGCTACACCTTC
TRBV19	TRBJ2-7	NA	NA	14	CASSIGDSHYEQYF	TGTGCCAGTAGTATAGGGGACTCTCACTACGAGCAGTACTTC
TRBV9	TRBJ2-7	NA	NA	15	CASSVFQDGGGEQYF	TGTGCCAGCAGCGTATTCCAGGATGGGGGCGGCGAGCAGTACTTC
TRBV21-1	TRBJ2-5	NA	NA	15	CARPGLAGPQETQYF	TGTGCCAGACCCGGACTAGCGGGGCCCCAAGAGACCCAGTACTTC
TRBV5-4	TRBJ1-1	few	NA	13	CASSFDSFREAFF	TGTGCCAGCAGCTTTGACTCTTTCCGTGAAGCTTTCTTT